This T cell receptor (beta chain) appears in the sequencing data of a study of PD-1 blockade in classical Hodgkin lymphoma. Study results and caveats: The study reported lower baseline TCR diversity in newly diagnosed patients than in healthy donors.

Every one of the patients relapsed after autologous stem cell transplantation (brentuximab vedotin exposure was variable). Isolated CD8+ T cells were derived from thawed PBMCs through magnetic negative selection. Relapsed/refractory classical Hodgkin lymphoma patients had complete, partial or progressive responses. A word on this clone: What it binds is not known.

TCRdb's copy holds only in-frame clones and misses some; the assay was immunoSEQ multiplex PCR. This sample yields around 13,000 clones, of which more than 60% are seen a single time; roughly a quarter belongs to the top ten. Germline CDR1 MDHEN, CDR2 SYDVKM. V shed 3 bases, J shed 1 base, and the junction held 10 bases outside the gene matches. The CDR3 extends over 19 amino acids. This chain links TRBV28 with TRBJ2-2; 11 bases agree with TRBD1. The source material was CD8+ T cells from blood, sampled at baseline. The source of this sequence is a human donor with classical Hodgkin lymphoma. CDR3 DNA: TGTGCCAGCAGTTTCAGTCCCGGGACAGGGGGAGAGAACACCGGGGAGCTGTTTTTT. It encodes CASSFSPGTGGENTGELFF.